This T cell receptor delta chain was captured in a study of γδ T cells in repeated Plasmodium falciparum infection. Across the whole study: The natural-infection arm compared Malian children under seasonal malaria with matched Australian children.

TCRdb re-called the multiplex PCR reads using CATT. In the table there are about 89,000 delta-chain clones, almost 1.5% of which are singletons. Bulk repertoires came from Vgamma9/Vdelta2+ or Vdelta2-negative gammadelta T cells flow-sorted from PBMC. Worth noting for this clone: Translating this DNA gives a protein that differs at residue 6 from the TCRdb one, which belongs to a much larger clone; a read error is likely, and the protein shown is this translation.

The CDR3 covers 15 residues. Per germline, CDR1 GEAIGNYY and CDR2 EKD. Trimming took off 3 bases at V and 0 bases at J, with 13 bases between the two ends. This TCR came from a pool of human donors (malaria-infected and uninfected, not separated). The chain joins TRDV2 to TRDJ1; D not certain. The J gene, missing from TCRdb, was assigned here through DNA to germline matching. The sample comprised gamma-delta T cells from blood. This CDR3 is CACDAAGSDTDKLIF. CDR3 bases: TGTGCCTGTGACGCGGCTGGATCCGACACCGATAAACTCATCTTT.